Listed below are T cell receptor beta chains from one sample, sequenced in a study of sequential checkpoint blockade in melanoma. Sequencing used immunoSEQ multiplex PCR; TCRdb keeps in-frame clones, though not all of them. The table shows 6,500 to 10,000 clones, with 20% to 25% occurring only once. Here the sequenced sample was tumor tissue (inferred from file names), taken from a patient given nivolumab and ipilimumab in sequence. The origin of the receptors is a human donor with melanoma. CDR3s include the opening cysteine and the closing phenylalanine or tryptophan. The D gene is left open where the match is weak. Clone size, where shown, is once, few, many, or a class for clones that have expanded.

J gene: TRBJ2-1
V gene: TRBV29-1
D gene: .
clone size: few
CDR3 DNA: TGCAGCGTTGTCCCGGCGGAAGGGTTGTACAATGAGCAGTTCTTC
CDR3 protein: CSVVPAEGLYNEQFF

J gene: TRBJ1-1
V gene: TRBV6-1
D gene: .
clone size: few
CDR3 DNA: TGTGCCAGCAGTGAAGACAAGGTTTACACTGAAGCTTTCTTT
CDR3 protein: CASSEDKVYTEAFF

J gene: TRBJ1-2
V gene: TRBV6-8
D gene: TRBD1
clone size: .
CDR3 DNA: TGTGCCAGCAGTTACGAGGACAGGGGGAGGAATGGCTACACCTTC
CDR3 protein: CASSYEDRGRNGYTF

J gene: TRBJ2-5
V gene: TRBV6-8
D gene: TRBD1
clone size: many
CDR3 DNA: TGTGCCAGCAGCCCATCCCGGACAGGGGTAGAGACCCAGTACTTC
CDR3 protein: CASSPSRTGVETQYF

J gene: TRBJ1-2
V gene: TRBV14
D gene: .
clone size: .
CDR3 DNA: TGTGCCAGCAGCCAAGTGGCAGGGTGGTCCTATGGCTACACCTTC
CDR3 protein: CASSQVAGWSYGYTF

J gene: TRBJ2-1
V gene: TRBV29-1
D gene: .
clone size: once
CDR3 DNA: TGCAGCGTTGAAGATCTTTCCCCCAGTAAGCAGTTCTTC
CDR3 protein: CSVEDLSPSKQFF

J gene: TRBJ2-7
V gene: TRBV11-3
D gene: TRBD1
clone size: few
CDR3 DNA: TGTGCCAGCAGCCTCCGGGACAGAAGCTCCTACGAGCAGTACTTC
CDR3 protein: CASSLRDRSSYEQYF

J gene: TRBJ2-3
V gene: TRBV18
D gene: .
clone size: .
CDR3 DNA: TGTGCCAGCCACCCAGGGGCGTCTAGCACAGATACGCAGTATTTT
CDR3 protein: CASHPGASSTDTQYF

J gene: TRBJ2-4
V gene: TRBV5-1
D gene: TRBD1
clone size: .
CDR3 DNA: TGCGCCAGCAGCCCCGGGGACAGGGGGAACATTCAGTACTTC
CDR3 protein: CASSPGDRGNIQYF

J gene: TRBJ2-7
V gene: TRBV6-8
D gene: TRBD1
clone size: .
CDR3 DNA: TGTGCCAGCAGGCAGGCGACAGGGGCCGAGCAGTACTTC
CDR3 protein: CASRQATGAEQYF

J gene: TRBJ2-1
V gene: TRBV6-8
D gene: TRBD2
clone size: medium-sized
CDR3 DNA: TGTGCCAGCAGTTACGGGACTAGTCGGAATGAGCAGTTCTTC
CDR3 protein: CASSYGTSRNEQFF

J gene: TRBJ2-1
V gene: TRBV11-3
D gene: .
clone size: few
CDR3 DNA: TGTGCCAGCAGCTTAGATTGGCGGGCCGGCAATGAGCAGTTCTTC
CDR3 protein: CASSLDWRAGNEQFF

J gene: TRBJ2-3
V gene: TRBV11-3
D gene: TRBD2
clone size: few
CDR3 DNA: TGTGCCAGCAGCTCCGGACTAGCCGCTTGGGCTAGCACAGATACGCAGTATTTT
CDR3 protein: CASSSGLAAWASTDTQYF

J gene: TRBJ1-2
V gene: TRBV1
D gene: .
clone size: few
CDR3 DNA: TGCGCCAGCAGCCAGATGGGAACCCTGAACTATGGCTACACCTTC
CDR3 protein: CASSQMGTLNYGYTF

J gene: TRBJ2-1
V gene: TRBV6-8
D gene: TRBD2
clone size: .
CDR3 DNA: TGTGCCAGCATCAAAGGGACTAGCGGGAGCTCCTACAATGAGCAGTTCTTC
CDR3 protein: CASIKGTSGSSYNEQFF

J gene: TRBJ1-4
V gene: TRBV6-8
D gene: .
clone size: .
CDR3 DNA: TGTGCCAGCCGGGGTAGTTCACCGACTAATGAAAAACTGTTTTTT
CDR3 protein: CASRGSSPTNEKLFF

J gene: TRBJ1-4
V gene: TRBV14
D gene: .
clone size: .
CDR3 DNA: TGTGCCAGCAGCCGCCAAGGAACTAATGAAAAACTGTTTTTT
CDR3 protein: CASSRQGTNEKLFF

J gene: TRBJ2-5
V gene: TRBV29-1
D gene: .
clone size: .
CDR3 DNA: TGCAGCGTTGGACAAAATCTACAAGAGACCCAGTACTTC
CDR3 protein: CSVGQNLQETQYF

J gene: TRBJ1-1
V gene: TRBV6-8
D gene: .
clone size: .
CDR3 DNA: TGTGCCACACAGGGAGTAGGTACTGAAGCTTTCTTT
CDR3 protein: CATQGVGTEAFF

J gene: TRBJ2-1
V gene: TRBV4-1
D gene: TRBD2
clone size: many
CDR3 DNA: TGCGCCAGCAGCCAAGTTAGTAGCGGGCGGGCATCCTACAATGAGCAGTTCTTC
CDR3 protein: CASSQVSSGRASYNEQFF

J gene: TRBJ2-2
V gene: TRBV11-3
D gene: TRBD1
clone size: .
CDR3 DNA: TGTGCCAGCCAATTACCCGTCGGGACAGGGGGCTTAGTGACCGGGGAGCTGTTTTTT
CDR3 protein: CASQLPVGTGGLVTGELFF

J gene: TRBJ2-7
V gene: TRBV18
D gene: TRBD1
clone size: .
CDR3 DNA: TGTGCCAGCTCACTAGACAGGGGGTCCTACGAGCAGTACTTC
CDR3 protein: CASSLDRGSYEQYF

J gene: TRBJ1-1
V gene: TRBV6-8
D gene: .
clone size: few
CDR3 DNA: TGTGCCAGCAATCAAGGGAACACTGAAGCTTTCTTT
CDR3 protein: CASNQGNTEAFF

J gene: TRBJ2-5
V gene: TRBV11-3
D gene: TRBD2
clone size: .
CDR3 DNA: TGTGCCAGCAGCTTCATTCGACTAGCGGGGGGTGAGACCCAGTACTTC
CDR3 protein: CASSFIRLAGGETQYF

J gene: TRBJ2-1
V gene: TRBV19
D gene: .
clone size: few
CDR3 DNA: TGTGCCAGTAGTTGGGACCGTTCATCCTACAATGAGCAGTTCTTC
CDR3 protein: CASSWDRSSYNEQFF

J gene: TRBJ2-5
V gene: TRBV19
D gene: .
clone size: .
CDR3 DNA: TGTGCCAGTAGGCTGACATCCCAAGAGACCCAGTACTTC
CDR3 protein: CASRLTSQETQYF

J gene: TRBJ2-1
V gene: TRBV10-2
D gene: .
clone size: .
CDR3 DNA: TGCGCCAGCACCGCGACCCCCTCCTACAATGAGCAGTTCTTC
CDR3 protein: CASTATPSYNEQFF

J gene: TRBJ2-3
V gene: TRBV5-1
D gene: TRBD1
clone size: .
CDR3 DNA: TGCGCCAGCAGCTTAACCGGGACAGGGGTCACAGATACGCAGTATTTT
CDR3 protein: CASSLTGTGVTDTQYF

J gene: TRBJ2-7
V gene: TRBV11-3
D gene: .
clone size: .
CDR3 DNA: TGTGCCAGCAGCAGACAGGTCGGGAACTACGAGCAGTACTTC
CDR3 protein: CASSRQVGNYEQYF

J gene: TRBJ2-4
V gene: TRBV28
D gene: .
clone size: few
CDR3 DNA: TGTGCCAGCAGTTTAGCGCCAGATCTCATAGCCAAAAACATTCAGTACTTC
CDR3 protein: CASSLAPDLIAKNIQYF